These 8 T cell receptor beta chains were sequenced from one sample in a study of chemoradiotherapy in HPV16-positive cancers. Sequencing used immunoSEQ multiplex PCR; TCRdb keeps in-frame clones, though not all of them. The sample holds 7,500 to 9,500 clones, roughly four fifths seen once. The starting material was tumor tissue, obtained from a patient who underwent chemoradiotherapy. Receptors originate from a human donor with HPV-associated anogenital cancer.

The rearrangement links TRBV12-5 to TRBJ2-2; 9 bases are a match to TRBD1. Losses at the gene ends were 8 bases for V and 5 bases for J; bases not matched to a gene: 9. The germline CDR1 and CDR2 sequences are LGHNT and FRNRAP. The length of the CDR3 is 15 residues. The CDR3 coding sequence is TGTGCTAGTTCAAAACAGGGGGCTGGGACCGGGGAGCTGTTTTTT. The encoded protein is CASSKQGAGTGELFF.

The gene calls are TRBV25-1 and TRBJ2-2, with 7 positions matching TRBD1. The CDR3 contains 13 residues. The J segment lost 5 bases and the V segment lost 8 bases, leaving 5 bases of the junction unmatched. Germline V gene data show CDR1 as MGHDK and CDR2 as SYGVNS. The CDR3 loop reads CASGTVFTGELFF. For the CDR3, the DNA is TGTGCCAGCGGGACAGTCTTTACCGGGGAGCTGTTTTTT.

The chain recombines TRBV6-4 with TRBJ2-3, with a possible D match to TRBD1 (5 bases). The germline gives CDR1 MRHNA, CDR2 SNTAGT. V was shortened by 4 bases and J by 0 bases, with 14 bases between the two germline ends. The CDR3 has 16 residues. CDR3 sequence (DNA): TGTGCCAGCAGTGCCACAGACAGTAGCAGCACAGATACGCAGTATTTT. It encodes CASSATDSSSTDTQYF.

V gene TRBV4-3 combines with J gene TRBJ1-2; D gene uncertain. Trimming took off 0 bases at V and 7 bases at J, with 9 bases between the two ends. The CDR3 contains 13 residues. Germline V CDR1 and CDR2: LGHNA, YSLEER. The CDR3 DNA reads TGCGCCAGCAGCCAAGACTGGGAGGGTGGCTACACCTTC. As protein: CASSQDWEGGYTF.

V is TRBV7-9 and J is TRBJ2-7, with a tentative D call TRBD2 (6 bases). Germline lookup yields CDR1 SEHNR and CDR2 FQNEAQ (reference sequence). The V end lost 5 bases, the J end lost 5 bases, and 13 bases lay between the germline ends. This CDR3 comprises 13 residues. DNA of the CDR3: TGTGCCAGCAGCGGACGACTAGGGAACGAGCAGTACTTC. Translated, it gives CASSGRLGNEQYF.

The chain has TRBV6-4 and TRBJ2-2; TRBD2 agrees at 14 bases. V lost 5 bases and J lost 1; bases outside the gene matches: 3. This CDR3 spans 17 amino acids. Per the germline V gene, CDR1 is MRHNA and CDR2 is SNTAGT. CDR3 DNA: TGTGCCAGCAGTTCCGGGACTAGCGGGGGGAACACCGGGGAGCTGTTTTTT. Translating gives CASSSGTSGGNTGELFF.

CDR3 amino acids: CASSMSPTSLETQYF. For the CDR3, the DNA is TGTGCCAGTAGTATGTCCCCAACTAGTTTAGAGACCCAGTACTTC. This chain connects TRBV19 to TRBJ2-5, with a tentative D call TRBD2 (5 bases). CDR3 length: 15 amino acids. Germline CDR1 reads LNHDA; CDR2 reads SQIVND (reference sequence). Trimming stripped 3 bases from V and 4 bases from J, with 15 bases between. The whole variable domain, remainder taken from reference TRBV19 and TRBJ2-5, is DGGITQSPKYLFRKEGQNVTLSCEQNLNHDAMYWYRQDPGQGLRLIYYSQIVNDFQKGDIAEGYSVSREKKESFPLTVTSAQKNPTAFYLCASSMSPTSLETQYFGPGTRLLVL.

In DNA form, the CDR3 reads TGTGCCAGCAGCTCCTTAGCCGGGACAGGGGCGGAGACCCAGTACTTC. Translated, it gives CASSSLAGTGAETQYF. This chain connects TRBV11-2 to TRBJ2-5, with 10 bases aligning to TRBD1. This CDR3 has 16 amino acids. CDR1 is SGHAT, CDR2 FQNNGV, per germline. After removal of 4 bases from V and 5 bases from J, the junction contained 10 bases not matched to a gene.